The source of this T cell receptor beta chain is a study of technical replicates of blood from a handful of donors. CDR1 and CDR2 (germline): GTSNPN, SVGIG (reference sequence). The CDR3 runs to 16 residues. With 0 bases clipped from V and 8 bases from J, the junction kept 12 bases outside the gene matches. Method: immunoSEQ multiplex PCR; TCRdb's copy keeps in-frame clones and lacks some. The sample carries more than 70,000 clones, 80% to 95% recorded once. What was sequenced was T cells isolated from PBMCs. This clonotype originated in a human donor in good health. The rearrangement uses TRBV30 and TRBJ2-1; 8 positions agree with TRBD2. This CDR3 reads CAWSVFGTRDFDEQFF. Here the CDR3 DNA reads TGTGCCTGGAGTGTTTTCGGGACTAGAGATTTTGATGAGCAGTTCTTC.